The next 15 T cell receptor beta chains were all read from a single sample in a study of shared clonotypes between healthy human individuals. Assay: immunoSEQ multiplex PCR; the TCRdb copy retains only in-frame clones and omits some. The repertoire holds hundreds of thousands of clones, with less than 85% as singletons. Sequences were obtained from memory CD4+ T cells sorted from blood. Sample subset: CD45RA-negative fraction. The receptors derive from a woman in her thirties in good health.

V usage is TRBV11-2 and J usage is TRBJ1-1; no clear D gene. The CDR3 sequence is 13 residues long. The germline gives CDR1 SGHAT, CDR2 FQNNGV. With 4 bases removed from V and 1 base from J, the gap between germline ends came to 7 bases. CDR3 bases: TGTGCCAGCAGCTCCACAAGGAACACTGAAGCTTTCTTT. It yields the protein CASSSTRNTEAFF.

This clone was recorded a few times. The CDR3 protein is CASSFLTRGPPYNQPQHF. The CDR3 nucleotides are TGTGCCAGCAGCTTCCTCACCAGGGGCCCTCCTTACAATCAGCCCCAGCATTTT. J is TRBJ1-5 and V is TRBV11-2; a weak D match, TRBD1 (6 bases). V lost 3 bases and J 3 bases, leaving 21 bases between the germline ends. Germline V gives CDR1 SGHAT, CDR2 FQNNGV. This CDR3 is built from 18 residues. Full variable domain (missing parts from reference TRBV11-2 and TRBJ1-5): EAGVAQSPRYKIIEKRQSVAFWCNPISGHATLYWYQQILGQGPKLLIQFQNNGVVDDSQLPKDRFSAERLKGVDSTLKIQPAKLEDSAVYLCASSFLTRGPPYNQPQHFGDGTRLSIL.

Ten or more counts support this clone. The gene calls are TRBV2 and TRBJ2-5; 8 positions match TRBD1. Germline CDR1 reads SNHLY; CDR2 reads FYNNEI. The V gene end was trimmed by 4 bases and the J gene end by 4 bases; junction bases not matched to a gene: 5. This CDR3 is built from 14 residues. As DNA, the CDR3 is TGTGCCAGCAGTGGACAGGGGATCGGAGAGACCCAGTACTTC. Amino acids: CASSGQGIGETQYF.

CDR3 DNA: TGCGCCAGCAGCTTGGAGCAGGGTCATGAAAAACTGTTTTTT. Translated, it gives CASSLEQGHEKLFF. V and J are TRBV5-1 and TRBJ1-4; possibly TRBD1 for D (5 bases). CDR1 is SGHRS, CDR2 YFSETQ, per germline. The V gene lost 0 bases and the J gene lost 6 bases, with 9 bases spanning the gap. CDR3 size: 14 residues.

V is TRBV11-2 and J is TRBJ2-1, with 11 bases matching TRBD2. Germline V gives CDR1 SGHAT, CDR2 FQNNGV. This CDR3 has 15 amino acids. Unmatched junction bases numbered 4, after V lost 5 bases and J lost 4 bases. CDR3 loop: CASSETSGSYNEQFF. The CDR3 DNA is TGTGCCAGCAGCGAAACTAGCGGGAGTTACAATGAGCAGTTCTTC.

The genes are TRBV19 and TRBJ1-2; D is unresolved. CDR3 length: 13 amino acids. V gave up 6 bases and J gave up 6 bases, with 14 bases separating them. The V gene's germline CDR1 is LNHDA and CDR2 SQIVND (reference sequence). The CDR3 region is CASRPGIRDGYTF. Written as DNA, the CDR3 is TGTGCCAGTAGGCCGGGGATAAGGGATGGCTACACCTTC. The full variable domain, its missing parts supplied by reference TRBV19 and TRBJ1-2, is DGGITQSPKYLFRKEGQNVTLSCEQNLNHDAMYWYRQDPGQGLRLIYYSQIVNDFQKGDIAEGYSVSREKKESFPLTVTSAQKNPTAFYLCASRPGIRDGYTFGSGTRLTVV.

About this clone: Other DNA sequences from this sample encode an identical CDR3 as well. The CDR3 is CASSPGLAGVGEQFF. The CDR3 coding sequence is TGCGCCAGCAGCCCGGGACTAGCGGGAGTTGGTGAGCAGTTCTTC. The chain joins TRBV5-1 to TRBJ2-1; 14 positions agree with TRBD2. V dropped 4 bases and J dropped 9; count of bases not matched to a gene: 6. The CDR3 contains 15 residues. Germline V CDR1 and CDR2: SGHRS, YFSETQ.

The rearrangement joins TRBV7-3 to TRBJ1-3, with D unresolved. Germline-derived CDR1 and CDR2 are SGHTA and FQGTGA. V was trimmed by 6 bases and J by 4 bases, leaving 10 bases between them. This CDR3 has 13 residues. CDR3 in DNA: TGTGCCAGCAGTACCGGACGGGGAAACACCATATATTTT. It is translated as CASSTGRGNTIYF.

CDR3 protein: CASSLESTDTQYF. The CDR3 DNA reads TGTGCCAGCAGCCTTGAGAGCACAGATACGCAGTATTTT. The rearrangement uses TRBV5-6 and TRBJ2-3; D is unresolved. This CDR3 contains 13 residues. V was clipped by 4 bases and J by 0 bases, with 6 bases between them. Germline CDR1 reads SGHDT; CDR2 reads YYEEEE. The complete variable domain, with remaining parts taken from reference TRBV5-6 and TRBJ2-3, reads DAGVTQSPTHLIKTRGQQVTLRCSPKSGHDTVSWYQQALGQGPQFIFQYYEEEERQRGNFPDRFSGHQFPNYSSELNVNALLLGDSALYLCASSLESTDTQYFGPGTRLTVL.

The rearrangement links TRBV28 to TRBJ2-3; D ambiguous. The CDR3 spans 15 residues. Looked up from germline, CDR1 is MDHEN and CDR2 is SYDVKM. The V and J ends lost 3 bases and 2 bases respectively, with 12 bases between them. The CDR3 DNA sequence: TGTGCCAGCAGTTTGAACAGAATCGTCACAGATACGCAGTATTTT. Translating it yields CASSLNRIVTDTQYF. The whole variable domain, remainder taken from reference TRBV28 and TRBJ2-3, is DVKVTQSSRYLVKRTGEKVFLECVQDMDHENMFWYRQDPGLGLRLIYFSYDVKMKEKGDIPEGYSVSREKKERFSLILESASTNQTSMYLCASSLNRIVTDTQYFGPGTRLTVL.

The chain uses TRBV5-1 and TRBJ1-6; 9 nucleotides agree with TRBD1. CDR3 length: 15 residues. CDR1 SGHRS and CDR2 YFSETQ come from the germline V gene. The V segment lost 4 bases and the J segment 6 bases; nucleotides outside the gene matches: 5. Written as DNA, the CDR3 is TGCGCCAGCAGCGCGGGACAGGGAGGTAATTCACCCCTCCACTTT. This codes for CASSAGQGGNSPLHF.

This clone was found a few times. The rearrangement uses TRBV5-4 and TRBJ2-7; D perhaps matches TRBD1 (5 bases). Trimming pared 0 bases from V and 6 bases from J, leaving 10 bases between. From germline, CDR1 is SGHNT and CDR2 YYREEE (reference sequence). This CDR3 spans 13 amino acids. Written as DNA, the CDR3 is TGTGCCAGCAGCTTGGCTAGGGGCCGCGAGCAGTACTTC. Translating gives CASSLARGREQYF.

The chain carries TRBV7-6 and TRBJ2-3; no reliable D call. This CDR3 region has 16 residues. Trimming stripped 2 bases from V and 2 bases from J, with 14 bases between. CDR1 is SGHVS and CDR2 is FNYEAQ in the germline V gene. CDR3 amino acids: CASSLTAPTYTDTQYF. The DNA of the CDR3 is TGTGCCAGCAGCTTAACCGCACCGACCTACACAGATACGCAGTATTTT.

This clone appeared many times. V usage is TRBV5-4 and J usage is TRBJ1-2; 9 nucleotides line up with TRBD1. Looked up from germline, CDR1 is SGHNT and CDR2 is YYREEE (reference sequence). The CDR3 sequence is 15 residues long. Unmatched junction bases numbered 7, after V lost 4 bases and J lost 3 bases. The CDR3 DNA is TGTGCCAGCAGCCTAACAGGGGGCGCCCACTATGGCTACACCTTC. This codes for CASSLTGGAHYGYTF.

V usage is TRBV28 and J usage is TRBJ2-5; D ambiguous. V was pared by 6 bases and J by 5 bases, with 19 bases between. CDR3 size: 15 residues. Germline CDR1 is MDHEN and CDR2 is SYDVKM. The DNA of the CDR3 is TGTGCCAGCAGCCCCCGACTGGCACTGTGGGAGACCCAGTACTTC. The encoded protein is CASSPRLALWETQYF.